The clone carrying this TCR beta chain has just one count. The primer mix had 60 Vbeta and 13 Jbeta primers. Assay used: immunoSEQ multiplex PCR; TCRdb lists only in-frame clones, some missing. The sample comprises approximately 110,000 clones, roughly 68% of which are singletons, and less than 5% rests with the top ten. Trimming took off 0 bases at V and 2 bases at J, with 8 bases between the two ends. The CDR3 loop spans 14 amino acids. Germline V gives CDR1 SGDLS, CDR2 YYNGEE. The data belong to a study of cytomegalovirus exposure and HLA in healthy donors. What was sequenced was PBMCs. The chain employs TRBV9 and TRBJ2-5, with D perhaps matching TRBD2 (6 bases). The TCR was taken from a woman in her fifties or sixties in good health and CMV-seropositive. The CDR3 here is CASSVGSGQETQYF. The DNA of the CDR3 is TGTGCCAGCAGCGTAGGTAGCGGACAAGAGACCCAGTACTTC.